The 27 T cell receptor beta chains below were found in one sample sequenced in a study of PD-1 blockade in classical Hodgkin lymphoma. Time point given: cycle 4 day 1 (C4D1), after less than 7 weeks of nivolumab. Brentuximab vedotin exposure varied, and every patient relapsed after autologous stem cell transplantation. TCRdb keeps only in-frame clones here, not all; method: immunoSEQ multiplex PCR. The repertoire holds roughly 64,000 clones, with approximately 92% as singletons. Specimen: peripheral blood mononuclear cells (PBMCs), collected before the fourth cycle of nivolumab. Receptors were obtained from a human donor with classical Hodgkin lymphoma.

The chain employs TRBV10-1 and TRBJ2-1; 9 bases are shared with TRBD2. The V gene end was trimmed by 6 bases and the J gene end by 4 bases; junction bases not matched to a gene: 4. Germline loops: CDR1 WNHNN, CDR2 SYGVQD (reference sequence). The CDR3 length is 14 residues. CDR3 DNA: TGCGCCAGCAGCCCGGGACTAGCTTACAATGAGCAGTTCTTC. Residues: CASSPGLAYNEQFF.

The chain links TRBV11-2 to TRBJ1-4, with a possible D match to TRBD1 (6 bases). The CDR3 totals 13 residues. Germline values: CDR1 SGHAT, CDR2 FQNNGV. V lost 3 bases to trimming and J lost 7 bases, with 9 bases between them. The CDR3, as DNA: TGTGCCAGCAGCTTCCCGGACAGTGAAAAACTGTTTTTT. Amino acids: CASSFPDSEKLFF.

The J gene is TRBJ2-3, the V gene TRBV6-5; a possible D gene is TRBD2 (5 bases). The CDR3 runs to 13 residues. The V gene lost 4 bases and the J gene lost 6 bases, with 11 bases spanning the gap. From germline, CDR1 is MNHEY and CDR2 SVGAGI. The CDR3 spells CASSLAGSDTQYF. For the CDR3, the DNA is TGTGCCAGCAGTTTGGCGGGCTCGGATACGCAGTATTTT.

The V gene is TRBV2, the J gene TRBJ2-3, with 10 bases fitting TRBD2. V lost 3 bases, J lost 2 bases, and 2 bases stayed unmatched. From germline, CDR1 is SNHLY and CDR2 FYNNEI. The CDR3 has 15 residues. CDR3 amino acids: CASSEGTSVTDTQYF. CDR3 nucleotides: TGTGCCAGCAGTGAGGGGACTAGCGTCACAGATACGCAGTATTTT.

This chain joins TRBV5-1 and TRBJ2-1, with TRBD2 identical over 16 bases. Per the germline V gene, CDR1 is SGHRS and CDR2 is YFSETQ. V dropped 4 bases and J dropped 0; count of bases not matched to a gene: 10. This CDR3 contains 20 residues. The CDR3 region is CASSMVSGLAGGSSYNEQFF. CDR3 nucleotide sequence: TGCGCCAGCAGCATGGTATCGGGACTAGCGGGGGGGAGCTCCTACAATGAGCAGTTCTTC.

V gene TRBV28 combines with J gene TRBJ1-5; maybe TRBD1 (5 bases). The CDR3 contains 13 residues. Germline V CDR1 and CDR2: MDHEN, SYDVKM. The V gene lost 7 bases and the J gene lost 6 bases, with 13 bases spanning the gap. The CDR3 loop is CASNSGLPQPQHF. The CDR3 DNA is TGTGCCAGCAACTCAGGGTTGCCTCAGCCCCAGCATTTT.

The V and J genes are TRBV29-1 and TRBJ2-2; D is uncertain. Germline V gene lookup returns CDR1 SQVTM and CDR2 ANQGSEA. The germline V and J ends were trimmed by 5 bases and 0 bases, with 10 bases remaining between them. The CDR3 loop spans 14 amino acids. The CDR3 here is CSVYSSPNTGELFF. CDR3 bases: TGCAGCGTTTACTCGAGTCCGAACACCGGGGAGCTGTTTTTT.

The DNA for the CDR3 is TGTGCCCCCCGAATCCGGGACAGGCCCTACGAGCAGTACTTC. Translating it yields CAPRIRDRPYEQYF. The chain employs TRBV25-1 and TRBJ2-7; 8 bases agree with TRBD1. Germline values: CDR1 MGHDK, CDR2 SYGVNS. The CDR3 extends over 14 amino acids. The trim removed 11 bases at V and 2 bases at J, leaving 11 bases unmatched.

The chain employs TRBV11-2 and TRBJ1-4; D might be TRBD1 (5 bases). Trimming left V 6 bases short and J 0 bases short, with 23 bases between. CDR1 and CDR2 (germline): SGHAT, FQNNGV. The CDR3 sequence is 19 residues long. The CDR3 region has the DNA TGTGCCAGCAGTTCTTCATCGGGGGACCCATTCACAACTAATGAAAAACTGTTTTTT. As protein: CASSSSSGDPFTTNEKLFF.

The chain joins TRBV10-3 to TRBJ1-4; possibly TRBD1 for D (6 bases). Trimming pared 5 bases from V and 8 bases from J, leaving 15 bases between. Germline assignment: CDR1 ENHRY and CDR2 SYGVKD. This CDR3 contains 14 residues. The CDR3 DNA is TGTGCCATCAGTAGAACAGGGTCCCCGGAAAAACTGTTTTTT. This translates into CAISRTGSPEKLFF.

The chain combines TRBV28 with TRBJ2-1; a weak D match, TRBD2 (6 bases). Germline V CDR1 and CDR2: MDHEN, SYDVKM. The V and J ends lost 6 bases and 5 bases respectively, with 8 bases between them. The CDR3 is 12 residues long. CDR3 nucleotides: TGTGCCAGCAGGGACTACCACAATGAGCAGTTCTTC. Translation gives CASRDYHNEQFF.

The genes are TRBV5-6 and TRBJ2-5; 13 nucleotides line up with TRBD2. Trimming removed 4 bases from V and 5 bases from J; junction bases left unmatched: 8. The CDR3 has 16 amino acids. Germline CDR1 and CDR2: SGHDT and YYEEEE. CDR3 residues: CASSLRLAGGTETQYF. The CDR3 coding sequence is TGTGCCAGCAGCCTACGACTAGCGGGGGGCACGGAGACCCAGTACTTC.

CDR3 residues: CASSLWDSTDTQYF. The DNA of the CDR3 is TGTGCCAGCAGTTTATGGGATAGCACAGATACGCAGTATTTT. The rearrangement links TRBV27 to TRBJ2-3; D is uncertain. Germline V CDR1 and CDR2: MNHEY, SMNVEV (reference sequence). The CDR3 length is 14 residues. Trimming pared 1 base from V and 0 bases from J, leaving 5 bases between.

This clone was seen a single time. The chain carries TRBV5-4 and TRBJ2-1, with 10 bases identical to TRBD2. The germline CDR1 and CDR2 sequences are SGHNT and YYREEE (reference sequence). CDR3 length equals 14 residues. After removal of 6 bases from V and 6 bases from J, the junction contained 6 bases not matched to a gene. The DNA for the CDR3 is TGTGCCAGCACCCAGCGGGAGGGCCTCAATGAGCAGTTCTTC. Translated: CASTQREGLNEQFF. Drawing the rest from reference TRBV5-4 and TRBJ2-1, the complete variable domain is ETGVTQSPTHLIKTRGQQVTLRCSSQSGHNTVSWYQQALGQGPQFIFQYYREEENGRGNFPPRFSGLQFPNYSSELNVNALELDDSALYLCASTQREGLNEQFFGPGTRLTVL.

The rearrangement joins TRBV6-5 to TRBJ1-1; D perhaps matches TRBD1 (5 bases). Germline CDR1 and CDR2: MNHEY and SVGAGI. Trimming pared 2 bases from V and 8 bases from J, leaving 6 bases between. The CDR3 contains 11 residues. The CDR3 loop reads CASSYRGEAFF. CDR3 bases: TGTGCCAGCAGTTACAGGGGCGAAGCTTTCTTT.

CDR3 nucleotides: TGTGCCAGCTCACCTCTTTCCGGTTTTCCTGGAAACACCATATATTTT. Translation gives CASSPLSGFPGNTIYF. This chain uses TRBV18 with TRBJ1-3; D ambiguous. Trimming took 3 bases from V and 2 from J, leaving 14 bases between them. Germline CDR1 KGHSH, CDR2 LQKENI. The CDR3 extends over 16 amino acids.

CDR3 loop: CASSEAGRGGTEAFF. Here the CDR3 DNA reads TGTGCCAGCAGTGAAGCGGGAAGGGGTGGCACTGAAGCTTTCTTT. The chain carries TRBV6-1 and TRBJ1-1, with D maybe TRBD1 (5 bases). Germline V gene lookup returns CDR1 MNHNS and CDR2 SASEGT. This CDR3 is 15 amino acids long. The V end lost 0 bases, the J end lost 4 bases, and 12 bases lay between the germline ends.

The chain couples TRBV2 to TRBJ2-3; weak D call: TRBD2 (6 bases). Trimming shortened V by 7 bases and J by 0 bases, and 14 bases separated the two germline ends. Germline values: CDR1 SNHLY, CDR2 FYNNEI. The CDR3 length is 15 residues. Here the CDR3 DNA reads TGTGCCAGCAAACTTAGCGGTACTAGCACAGATACGCAGTATTTT. Translating gives CASKLSGTSTDTQYF.

The rearrangement links TRBV16 to TRBJ1-2, with D maybe TRBD1 (6 bases). CDR3 length: 12 residues. Germline loops: CDR1 KGHSY, CDR2 FQNENV. V gave up 3 bases and J gave up 4 bases, with 6 bases separating them. As DNA, the CDR3 is TGTGCCAGCAGCCAGGACAGCTATGGCTACACCTTC. Its protein is CASSQDSYGYTF.

The genes are TRBV7-9 and TRBJ1-2, with D maybe TRBD1 (6 bases). Germline V gives CDR1 SEHNR, CDR2 FQNEAQ (reference sequence). This CDR3 spans 15 amino acids. V was shortened by 3 bases and J by 6 bases, with 17 bases between the two germline ends. The CDR3 loop reads CASSLTGGELDGYTF. The CDR3 DNA follows: TGTGCCAGCAGCTTGACAGGCGGGGAATTGGATGGCTACACCTTC. The whole variable domain, filled in from reference TRBV7-9 and TRBJ1-2, reads DTGVSQNPRHKITKRGQNVTFRCDPISEHNRLYWYRQTLGQGPEFLTYFQNEAQLEKSRLLSDRFSAERPKGSFSTLEIQRTEQGDSAMYLCASSLTGGELDGYTFGSGTRLTVV.

The chain joins TRBV7-9 to TRBJ2-1; D perhaps matches TRBD1 (6 bases). Germline V gene lookup returns CDR1 SEHNR and CDR2 FQNEAQ (reference sequence). V was cut by 0 bases and J by 6 bases, with 12 bases left in between. The CDR3 contains 15 residues. This CDR3 reads CASSLAPQGFNEQFF. Written as DNA, the CDR3 is TGTGCCAGCAGCTTAGCCCCTCAGGGGTTCAATGAGCAGTTCTTC.

The CDR3 loop is CASSLMGGTNQPQHF. The CDR3, as DNA: TGTGCCAGCAGCTTGATGGGGGGTACAAATCAGCCCCAGCATTTT. V and J are TRBV5-5 and TRBJ1-5, with a weak D call TRBD1 (5 bases). V was trimmed by 1 base and J by 4 bases, leaving 12 bases between them. The CDR3 is 15 amino acids. CDR1 and CDR2 (germline): SGHKS, YYEKEE (reference sequence).

J is TRBJ2-3 and V is TRBV11-2; no reliable D call. V was cut by 0 bases and J by 1 base, with 11 bases left in between. The CDR3 runs 16 residues. CDR1 SGHAT and CDR2 FQNNGV come from the germline V gene. As DNA, the CDR3 is TGTGCCAGCAGCTTAGATCTAGGTGGGGGCACAGATACGCAGTATTTT. Translated, it gives CASSLDLGGGTDTQYF. Filled out from reference TRBV11-2 and TRBJ2-3, the complete variable domain reads EAGVAQSPRYKIIEKRQSVAFWCNPISGHATLYWYQQILGQGPKLLIQFQNNGVVDDSQLPKDRFSAERLKGVDSTLKIQPAKLEDSAVYLCASSLDLGGGTDTQYFGPGTRLTVL.

The rearrangement links TRBV9 to TRBJ2-7; either TRBD1 or TRBD2 may supply D (5 bases each). Germline V gene lookup returns CDR1 SGDLS and CDR2 YYNGEE. V dropped 7 bases and J dropped 4 bases, with 15 bases sitting between them. There are 13 residues in the CDR3. In DNA, the CDR3 is TGTGCCAGCGGGGGACCGTCGGGTTACGAGCAGTACTTC. Encoded protein: CASGGPSGYEQYF.

J is TRBJ2-3 and V is TRBV5-1; TRBD2 aligns across 10 bases. Looked up from germline, CDR1 is SGHRS and CDR2 is YFSETQ. The CDR3 length is 18 residues. Losses at the gene ends were 4 bases for V and 7 bases for J; bases not matched to a gene: 18. The CDR3 sequence: CASSPEGLAGALPYTQYF. The CDR3 DNA reads as TGCGCCAGCAGCCCCGAGGGGCTAGCGGGAGCCCTCCCCTATACGCAGTATTTT.

The J gene is TRBJ1-4, the V gene TRBV5-5; the D gene is possibly TRBD1 (6 bases). The CDR3 runs 15 residues. V lost 4 bases and J lost 8, with 18 bases in between. CDR1 and CDR2 (germline): SGHKS, YYEKEE (reference sequence). The CDR3 is CASSETQGFREKLFF. The CDR3 DNA reads as TGTGCCAGCAGCGAGACCCAGGGGTTTAGGGAAAAACTGTTTTTT.

The chain links TRBV5-5 to TRBJ1-5; weak D call: TRBD1 (6 bases). CDR1 is SGHKS, CDR2 YYEKEE, per germline (reference sequence). The V gene lost 4 bases and the J gene lost 2 bases, with 19 bases spanning the gap. The length of the CDR3 is 17 residues. This CDR3 reads CASSPGAGALGNQPQHF. In DNA form, the CDR3 reads TGTGCCAGCAGCCCGGGGGCGGGGGCCCTGGGCAATCAGCCCCAGCATTTT.